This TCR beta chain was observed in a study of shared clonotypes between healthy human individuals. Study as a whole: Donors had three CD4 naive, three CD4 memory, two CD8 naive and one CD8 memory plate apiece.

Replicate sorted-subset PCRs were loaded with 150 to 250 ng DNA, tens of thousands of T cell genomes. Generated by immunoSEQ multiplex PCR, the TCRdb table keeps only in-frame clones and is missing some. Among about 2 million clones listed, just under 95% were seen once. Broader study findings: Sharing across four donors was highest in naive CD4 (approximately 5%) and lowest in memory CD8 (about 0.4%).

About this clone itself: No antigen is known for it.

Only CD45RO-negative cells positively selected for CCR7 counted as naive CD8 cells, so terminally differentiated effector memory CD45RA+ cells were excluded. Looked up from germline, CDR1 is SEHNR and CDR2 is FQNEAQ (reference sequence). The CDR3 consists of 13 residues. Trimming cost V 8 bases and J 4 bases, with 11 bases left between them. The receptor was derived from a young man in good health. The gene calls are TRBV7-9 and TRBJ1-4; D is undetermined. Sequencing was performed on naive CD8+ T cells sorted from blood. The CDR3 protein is CASSSSDNEKLFF. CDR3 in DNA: TGTGCCAGCTCCTCTTCTGATAATGAAAAACTGTTTTTT.